This T cell receptor (beta chain) was found in a study of OX40 agonist ivuxolimab in advanced cancers. This CDR3 contains 16 residues. CDR1 and CDR2 (germline): SGHAT, FQNNGV. Germline trimming cut 1 base from V and 5 bases from J; bases unmatched to any gene: 8. Assay: immunoSEQ multiplex PCR; the TCRdb copy retains only in-frame clones and omits some. The sample holds roughly 49,000 clones, about 90% seen once. This sequence joins TRBV11-2 and TRBJ2-5, with TRBD2 identical over 9 bases. Here the sequenced sample was CD4+ or CD8+ T cells sorted from blood, taken in a trial of the OX40 agonist ivuxolimab. The clonotype comes from an adult with an advanced solid tumor such as melanoma, head and neck, liver or kidney cancer. The CDR3 region is CASSLGSLAGKETQYF. CDR3 sequence (DNA): TGTGCCAGCAGCTTAGGATCTCTAGCGGGGAAGGAGACCCAGTACTTC.